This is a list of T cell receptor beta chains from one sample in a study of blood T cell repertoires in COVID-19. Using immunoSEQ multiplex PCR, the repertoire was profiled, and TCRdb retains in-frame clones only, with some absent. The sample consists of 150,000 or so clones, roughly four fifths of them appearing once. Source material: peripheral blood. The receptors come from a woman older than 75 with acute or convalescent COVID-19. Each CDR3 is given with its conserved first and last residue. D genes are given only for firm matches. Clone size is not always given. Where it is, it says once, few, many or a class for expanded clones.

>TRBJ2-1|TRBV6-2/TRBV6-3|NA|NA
CASSYSKGGKNEQFF
TGTGCCAGCAGTTACTCGAAGGGCGGGAAGAATGAGCAGTTCTTC
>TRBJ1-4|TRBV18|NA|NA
CASSPRRGGTTNEKLFF
TGTGCCAGCTCACCTCGGAGGGGAGGGACAACTAATGAAAAACTGTTTTTT
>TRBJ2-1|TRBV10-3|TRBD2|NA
CAISESVPSGGYNEQFF
TGTGCCATCAGTGAGTCAGTTCCTAGCGGGGGTTACAATGAGCAGTTCTTC
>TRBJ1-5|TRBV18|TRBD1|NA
CASSATGGGNQPQHF
TGTGCCAGCTCAGCGACAGGGGGAGGCAATCAGCCCCAGCATTTT
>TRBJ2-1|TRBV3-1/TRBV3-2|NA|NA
CASRLGGDEQFF
TGTGCCAGCAGATTAGGAGGGGATGAGCAGTTCTTC
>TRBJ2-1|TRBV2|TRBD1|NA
CASRMGQGLFNEQFF
TGTGCCAGCAGAATGGGACAGGGCCTTTTCAATGAGCAGTTCTTC
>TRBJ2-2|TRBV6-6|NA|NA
CASSPGPHRGSDTGELFF
TGTGCCAGCAGTCCAGGACCCCATCGAGGGTCGGACACCGGGGAGCTGTTTTTT
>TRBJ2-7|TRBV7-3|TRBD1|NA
CASSPGQGPYEQYF
TGTGCCAGCAGCCCGGGACAGGGCCCCTACGAGCAGTACTTC
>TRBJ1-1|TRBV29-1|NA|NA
CSASWQGNTEAFF
TGCAGCGCTTCCTGGCAGGGAAACACTGAAGCTTTCTTT
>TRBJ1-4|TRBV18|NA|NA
CASSPEREKLFF
TGTGCCAGCTCACCAGAGAGGGAAAAACTGTTTTTT
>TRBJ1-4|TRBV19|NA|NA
CASSPIRDTNEKLFF
TGTGCCAGTAGTCCTATCAGGGATACTAATGAAAAACTGTTTTTT
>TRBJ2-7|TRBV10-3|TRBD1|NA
CAISGDRATYEQYF
TGTGCCATCAGTGGCGACAGGGCAACCTACGAGCAGTACTTC
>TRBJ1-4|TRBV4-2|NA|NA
CASSQARDEKLFF
TGTGCCAGCAGCCAAGCCAGGGATGAAAAACTGTTTTTT
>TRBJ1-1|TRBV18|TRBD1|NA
CASSPRGQGARTEAFF
TGTGCCAGCTCACCCCGGGGACAGGGGGCTCGGACTGAAGCTTTCTTT
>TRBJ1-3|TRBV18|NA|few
CASSKKRPGNSGNTIYF
TGTGCCAGCTCAAAGAAACGCCCAGGGAACTCTGGAAACACCATATATTTT
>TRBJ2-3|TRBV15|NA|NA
CATSRVARDGTDTQYF
TGTGCCACCAGCAGAGTGGCCAGGGATGGCACAGATACGCAGTATTTT
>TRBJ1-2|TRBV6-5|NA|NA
CASRLGFDNYGYTF
TGTGCCAGCAGACTAGGTTTTGATAACTATGGCTACACCTTC
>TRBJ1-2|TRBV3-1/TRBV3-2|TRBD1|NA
CASSQGSWDREGYTF
TGTGCCAGCAGCCAAGGGTCATGGGACAGGGAGGGCTACACCTTC
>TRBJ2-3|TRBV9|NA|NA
CASSVGGGSTDTQYF
TGTGCCAGCAGCGTAGGTGGGGGGTCGACAGATACGCAGTATTTT
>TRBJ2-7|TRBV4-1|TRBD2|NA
CASSPPPLAGFSYEQYF
TGCGCCAGCAGCCCCCCCCCACTAGCGGGGTTCTCCTACGAGCAGTACTTC
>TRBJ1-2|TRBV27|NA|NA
CASSRTDPNYGYTF
TGTGCCAGCAGCAGGACAGACCCTAACTATGGCTACACCTTC
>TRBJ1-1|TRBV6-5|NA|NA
CASSQGNTEAFF
TGTGCCAGCAGCCAGGGGAACACTGAAGCTTTCTTT
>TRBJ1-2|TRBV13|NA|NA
CASSLDNTVYTF
TGTGCCAGCAGCTTGGACAATACTGTCTACACCTTC
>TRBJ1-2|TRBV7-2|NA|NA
CASSLGQNHGYTF
TGTGCCAGCAGCTTAGGACAAAATCATGGCTACACCTTC
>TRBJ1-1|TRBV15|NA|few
CATSRDRVGTEAFF
TGTGCCACCAGCAGAGACAGGGTGGGTACTGAAGCTTTCTTT
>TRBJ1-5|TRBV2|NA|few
CATTGGDGNQPQHF
TGTGCCACTACGGGGGGTGACGGCAATCAGCCCCAGCATTTT
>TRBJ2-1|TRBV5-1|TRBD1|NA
CASSEGTGSSYNEQFF
TGCGCCAGCAGCGAAGGGACAGGGAGCTCCTACAATGAGCAGTTCTTC
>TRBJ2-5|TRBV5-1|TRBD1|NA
CASSLDTGGLETQYF
TGCGCCAGCAGCTTGGATACAGGGGGTCTGGAGACCCAGTACTTC
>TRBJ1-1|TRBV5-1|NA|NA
CASSSQGDTEAFF
TGCGCCAGCAGCTCCCAGGGCGACACTGAAGCTTTCTTT
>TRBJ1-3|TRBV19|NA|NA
CASSSGDGSGNTIYF
TGTGCCAGTAGTAGCGGGGACGGCTCTGGAAACACCATATATTTT
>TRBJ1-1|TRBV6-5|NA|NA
CASGFRGTEAFF
TGTGCCAGCGGCTTCAGGGGAACTGAAGCTTTCTTT
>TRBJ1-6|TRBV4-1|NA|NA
CASSTFSPRDSPLHF
TGCGCCAGCAGCACCTTTTCCCCGCGGGATTCACCCCTCCACTTT
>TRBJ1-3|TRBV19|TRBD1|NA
CASAQGLDSNTIYF
TGTGCCAGCGCACAGGGGCTCGATTCCAACACCATATATTTT
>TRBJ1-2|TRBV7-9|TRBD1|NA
CASSLRQGAHGYTF
TGTGCCAGCAGCCTTCGACAGGGGGCTCATGGCTACACCTTC
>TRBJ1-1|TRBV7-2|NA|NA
CASSSDRWSTEAFF
TGTGCCAGCAGCTCAGATAGATGGAGCACTGAAGCTTTCTTT
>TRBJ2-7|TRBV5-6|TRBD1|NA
CASSWRYRDRDSYEQYF
TGTGCCAGCAGCTGGAGATACCGGGACAGGGACTCCTACGAGCAGTACTTC
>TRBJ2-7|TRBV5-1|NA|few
CASSWTESYEQYF
TGCGCCAGCAGCTGGACAGAATCCTACGAGCAGTACTTC
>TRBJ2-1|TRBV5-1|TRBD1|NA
CASSLGDRTSNEQFF
TGCGCCAGCAGCTTAGGGGACAGGACGTCAAATGAGCAGTTCTTC
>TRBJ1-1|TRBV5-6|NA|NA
CASSLGAEDTEAFF
TGTGCCAGCAGCTTGGGGGCGGAGGACACTGAAGCTTTCTTT
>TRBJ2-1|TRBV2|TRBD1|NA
CASSEDRGTWGEQFF
TGTGCCAGCAGTGAAGACAGGGGGACGTGGGGTGAGCAGTTCTTC
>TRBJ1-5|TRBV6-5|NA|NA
CASSYRRGSRQPQHF
TGTGCCAGCAGTTACCGGAGGGGATCGCGTCAGCCCCAGCATTTT
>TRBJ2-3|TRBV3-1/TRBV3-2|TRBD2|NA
CASSLSGASTDTQYF
TGTGCCAGCAGCCTGAGCGGGGCTAGCACAGATACGCAGTATTTT
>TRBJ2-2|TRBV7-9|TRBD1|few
CASSSQGALNTGELFF
TGTGCCAGCAGTAGCCAGGGGGCTCTGAACACCGGGGAGCTGTTTTTT
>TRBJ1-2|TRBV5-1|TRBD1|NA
CASSLEDRDYGYTF
TGCGCCAGCAGCTTGGAGGACAGGGATTATGGCTACACCTTC
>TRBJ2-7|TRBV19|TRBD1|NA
CASSIVFAGTGGVSYEQYF
TGTGCCAGTAGTATAGTCTTCGCGGGGACAGGGGGCGTTTCCTACGAGCAGTACTTC
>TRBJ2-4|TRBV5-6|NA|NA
CASSFAGLAKNIQYF
TGTGCCAGCAGCTTCGCAGGACTAGCCAAAAACATTCAGTACTTC
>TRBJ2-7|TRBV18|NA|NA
CASSPGLGGPQSSYEQYF
TGTGCCAGCTCACCAGGGCTCGGGGGGCCGCAGAGCTCCTACGAGCAGTACTTC
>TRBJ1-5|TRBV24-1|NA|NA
CATSDSSSDSVNQPQHF
TGTGCCACCAGTGATTCGAGCTCCGACAGTGTCAATCAGCCCCAGCATTTT